This T cell receptor beta chain was obtained from a study of cytomegalovirus exposure and HLA in healthy donors (TCRdb year 2017). With regard to the full study: According to an earlier analysis of 550 to 750 of the donors, about 179 million T cells yielded 90 million to 140 million unique TCR beta sequences and roughly 280 Gb of sequence data. An early release that covered around 590 HLA-typed donors contained 250 to 350 gigabases of sequencing data and about 93 million unique TCR sequences. The genetic ancestry cluster associated with self-reported Caucasian donors included 81% of the 350 to 500 genotyped donors. The study was designed to test whether signatures of past pathogen exposure could be identified by cataloging public T cell receptors. Using immunosequencing, the study profiled T cell repertoires from 500 to 800 subjects and related those repertoires to cytomegalovirus serostatus. Besides the first cohort of roughly 640 subjects, a separate validation cohort made up of 120 different subjects was used. To predict cytomegalovirus infection status, the study brought together high-throughput TCR immunosequencing, statistical association of individual TCRs with disease status, and machine learning. A later analysis re-examined previously published TCR beta repertoires from several hundred donors and added high-resolution HLA genotyping to investigate patterns of TCR occurrence. Rather than drawing on any new phenotypic data, the later analysis identified candidate immune exposures from TCR beta sequences and the way those sequences occurred across donors. An earlier analysis of approximately 580 of the donors used high-throughput TCR beta sequencing to judge whether each TCR beta V gene segment behaved as functional or pseudogenic. Donor age, sex, ethnicity and CMV serostatus were collected together with the repertoire data. In a later genetic analysis, genome-wide SNP genotypes for about 65% of the roughly 700 donors were used, and that subset was treated as a discovery cohort. Every repertoire in the discovery cohort had been generated on one and the same sequencing platform. HLA typing covered class I and class II loci at four-digit resolution. Typing coverage differed by locus: A, B, C, DRB1 and DQB1 were typed in roughly 620-640 donors, DQA1 in 522, DPA1 in 600 to 610, and DPB1 in 450 to 490. About five DR-DQ haplotypes were handled as single units for association and clustering because linkage in the cohort was strong. Among over 350 genotyped donors of the cohort, an average of roughly 240,000 unique TCR beta nucleotide sequences were sequenced per donor, roughly a sixth of them non-productive.

Trimming takes 6 bases off V and 8 bases off J; junction bases not matched to a gene: 9. CDR1 SNHLY and CDR2 FYNNEI are derived from the germline V gene. Counted from cysteine to phenylalanine, this CDR3 has 13 amino acids. Only the CDR3 region is kept as DNA, spanning 39 bases read in frame from base 1. Library preparation was by the immunoSEQ multiplex PCR assay. A mixture of 60 forward primers for TCR Vbeta segments and 13 reverse primers for TCR Jbeta segments was used in the multiplex PCR. The CDR3 region of rearranged TCR beta genes was amplified from genomic DNA with a multiplex PCR assay. The Illumina HiSeq System was used to sequence the amplified TCR beta libraries as 87-base-pair reads. The authors processed their data as follows. In a later analysis, some 80 million unique TCR beta chains were counted across the 650 to 700 repertoires, and approximately 11 million of these chains were shared by at least two donors. Raw reads were error-corrected and collapsed into unique sequences by a nearest-neighbor algorithm in which closely related sequences were merged to remove PCR and sequencing errors. CDR3 sequences were aligned to IMGT reference sequences to assign V, D and J gene segments. Each retained sequence needed at least a six-nucleotide match to both a V gene segment and a J gene segment. A rearrangement counted as productive if the CDR3 had no stop codons and remained in frame with V and J, and every other rearrangement counted as non-productive. CDR3 was defined according to IMGT convention as the region running from the second conserved V-encoded cysteine to the conserved J-encoded phenylalanine. Sequences without an unambiguous match to a single V gene segment were excluded from the earlier analysis of a few hundred of the donors. An earlier analysis of some 610 of the donors called V segments functional above 56.7% productive rearrangements and segregating when the between-donor standard deviation exceeded 5%. To diagnose cytomegalovirus status from the catalog of TCR beta chain sequences, a statistical classification framework was built. V and J gene assignment, in a later analysis, came from comparing TCR nucleotide sequences with IMGT/GENE-DB human TR gene sequences. A later analysis assigned CDR3 sequences and most-parsimonious VDJ recombination scenarios with the TCRdist pipeline. A later analysis defined each TCR beta chain by its CDR3 amino acid sequence plus V-gene family, and excluded reads lacking a unique V-gene family. As a way to deal with suspected cross-contamination and a sequencing artifact, a later analysis dropped over 550 nucleotide sequences that were highly shared and had low generation probability. In a later analysis, a clonal expansion index was calculated for each public chain from normalized within-repertoire ranks of inferred template counts. In a later analysis, generation probabilities were computed using a VDJ recombination model fitted to out-of-frame rearrangements, and the results were checked against IGoR. In a later analysis, TCR-TCR, TCR-HLA and TCR-CMV co-occurrence was scored with hypergeometric tests, and a repertoire-size bias correction was applied to TCR pairs. False discovery rates were estimated in a later analysis by permuting HLA or CMV assignments 20 times. A later analysis grouped co-occurring TCRs with DBSCAN, adding TCRdist sequence similarity when clustering within HLA-allele-positive subsets. Co-occurrence clustering excluded repertoires with fewer than 30,000 or more than 120,000 public chains, plus five with anomalous nucleotide sharing. The immuneACCESS repertoire file appears here via TCRdb, limited to in-frame rearrangements. These files lack a portion of the clones; in checked studies, under half of the deficit traces to unresolved V genes, and the cause of the others is not known. That table gives V, J and clone size, and the DNA gave D and trimming. This sample has roughly 230,000 clones in its table, and approximately 81% of those were observed once. The ten largest clones capture 0.2% to 0.3% of the sample.

As to this clone: Its antigen target is currently unknown. No base quality information exists; no much larger clone differs at one position.

General study outcomes and caveats: For the cohort, immune exposure information was limited to CMV serostatus. Cytomegalovirus status was reported to be diagnosed by the classifier with high specificity and sensitivity in both the original and validation cohorts. This cohort had only TCR beta chains sequenced, and the lack of alpha or paired-chain data limited which features could be detected. Most TCR sequences were seen in very few donors, while some public TCRs were found in many individuals. Because counts were too low, roughly 18 rarely observed V segments, including chromosome 9 orphons, were left out of the earlier analysis of approximately 500 of the donors. The study gave a list of under 200 TCR beta chains associated with cytomegalovirus. Compared with equally common non-associated chains, HLA-associated TCR beta chains in a later analysis were more clonally expanded and had lower generation probabilities. A group of highly shared sequence variants was considered likely to be a technical artifact of the sequencing pipeline. Assigning TCR associations to individual alleles was difficult when HLA alleles, especially DR and DQ, strongly co-occurred. According to a later analysis, most CMV-associated TCR beta chains appeared to be HLA-restricted, and the HLA associations seemed to be driven largely by CMV exposure. Sequencing depth was assumed to be roughly uniform across donors in the presence/absence analyses, though that assumption may not hold. A later genetic analysis reported fewer N-insertions in productive TCRs among donors in an Asian-associated ancestry cluster than the roughly 690-donor mean. According to the authors, the approach could potentially be generalized to other disease states and immunological phenotypes. Because HLA typing was missing for some donors at each locus, association tests included only the typed subset. Linkage disequilibrium might explain the correlated functional status among segregating V segments, but an unknown experimental factor could not be ruled out. Some IMGT-functional V segments, including TRBV6-2 and TRBV6-3, could not be told apart with the 87-base-pair reads, so those segments were excluded. A further reported finding was that TCR beta sequences accurately predicted the HLA-A and HLA-B alleles for most subjects in the first cohort. In a later analysis, several top co-occurrence clusters were reported to appear linked to parvovirus B19, influenza, CMV and Epstein-Barr virus. In a later analysis, the rate of TCR association differed among HLA loci, with DRB1 alleles having the most associated TCRs and HLA-C alleles having the fewest. In an earlier analysis of 587 of the donors, most TCR beta V segments appeared in productive rearrangements about 87% or about 30% of the time, broadly matching IMGT annotations. A later genetic analysis associated a missense DCLRE1C variant with V-gene and J-gene trimming of TCR beta chains, and an independent cohort replicated the association. Specific HLA alleles were associated with around 18,000 TCR beta sequences at a false discovery rate of 0.05 in a later analysis. In vitro tests confirmed that three of the cytomegalovirus-associated TCR beta chains recognize cytomegalovirus antigens.

In total, around 600 healthy bone marrow donors made up the cohort. At the time of sampling, all cohort members were nominally healthy, though unrecorded immune exposures were likely present. The donor tested CMV seronegative, placing the donor among the 300 to 450 seronegative members of the cohort. Each donor provided a peripheral blood sample, and peripheral blood mononuclear cells were used for TCR beta sequencing. The Qiagen DNeasy Blood Extraction Kit was used to extract genomic DNA from the blood cell samples. The TCR originated in a girl aged 2 to 10 in good health and CMV-seronegative. The rearrangement joined TRBV2 to TRBJ1-2, with TRBD1 identical over 7 junction bases. The sequenced sample was PBMCs. The CDR3 protein: CASSYKTGRGYTF. The bases read TGTGCCAGCAGCTATAAGACAGGGCGAGGCTACACCTTC.